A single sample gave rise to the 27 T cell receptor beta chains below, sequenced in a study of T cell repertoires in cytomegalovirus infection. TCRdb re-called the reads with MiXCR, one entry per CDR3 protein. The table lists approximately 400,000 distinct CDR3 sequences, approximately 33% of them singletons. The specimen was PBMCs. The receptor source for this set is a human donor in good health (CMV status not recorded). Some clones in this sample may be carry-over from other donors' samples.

The CDR3 loop reads CASSPTAAVDGYTF. The CDR3 DNA reads TGTGCCAGCAGCCCGACAGCGGCCGTAGACGGCTACACCTTC. This chain links TRBV7-9 with TRBJ1-2, with D possibly TRBD1 on 5 matching bases. The CDR3 has 14 amino acids. Germline V lookup: CDR1 SEHNR, CDR2 FQNEAQ (reference sequence). V lost 5 bases, J lost 8 bases, and 18 bases lay in between.

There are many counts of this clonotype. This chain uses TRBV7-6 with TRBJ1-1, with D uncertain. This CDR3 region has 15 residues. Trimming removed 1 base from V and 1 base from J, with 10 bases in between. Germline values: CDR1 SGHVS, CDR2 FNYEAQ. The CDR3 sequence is CASSLVPSGNTEAFF. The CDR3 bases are TGTGCCAGCAGCTTAGTGCCGTCGGGGAACACTGAAGCTTTCTTT.

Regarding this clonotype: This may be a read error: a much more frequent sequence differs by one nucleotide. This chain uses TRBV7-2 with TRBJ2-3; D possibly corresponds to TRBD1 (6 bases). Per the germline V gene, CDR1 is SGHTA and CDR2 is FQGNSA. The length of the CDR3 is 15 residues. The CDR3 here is CSSSSQGVGTDTQYF. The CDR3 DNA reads TGTTCCAGCAGCTCACAGGGTGTAGGTACAGATACGCAGTATTTT.

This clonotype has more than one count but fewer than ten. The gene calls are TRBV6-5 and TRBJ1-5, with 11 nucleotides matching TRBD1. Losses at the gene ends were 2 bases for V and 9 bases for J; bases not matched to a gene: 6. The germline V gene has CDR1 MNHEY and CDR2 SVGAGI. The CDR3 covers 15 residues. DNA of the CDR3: TGTGCCAGCAGTTACGGGGACAGGGGGGGCTGGCCCCAGCATTTT. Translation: CASSYGDRGGWPQHF.

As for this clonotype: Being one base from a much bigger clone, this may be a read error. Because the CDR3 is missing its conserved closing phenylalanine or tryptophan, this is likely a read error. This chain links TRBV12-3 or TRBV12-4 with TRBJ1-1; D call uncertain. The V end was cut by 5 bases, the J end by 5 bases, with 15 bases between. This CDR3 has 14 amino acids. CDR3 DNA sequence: TGTGCCAGCAGTCGTACCTCATCGGGTACTGAAGCTTTCTTG. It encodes CASSRTSSGTEAFL.

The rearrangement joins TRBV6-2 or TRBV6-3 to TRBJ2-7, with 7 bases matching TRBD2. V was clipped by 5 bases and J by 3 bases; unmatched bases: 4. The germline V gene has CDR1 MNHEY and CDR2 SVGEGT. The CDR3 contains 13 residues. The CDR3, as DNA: TGTGCCAGCAGTAACGGGGGGTTCTACGAGCAGTACTTC. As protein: CASSNGGFYEQYF.

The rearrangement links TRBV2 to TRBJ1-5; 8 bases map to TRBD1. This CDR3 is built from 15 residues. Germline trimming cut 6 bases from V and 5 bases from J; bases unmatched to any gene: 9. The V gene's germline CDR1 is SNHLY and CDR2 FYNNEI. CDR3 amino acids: CASSDGQGVYQPQHF. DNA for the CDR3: TGTGCCAGCAGCGACGGACAGGGTGTTTATCAGCCCCAGCATTTT.

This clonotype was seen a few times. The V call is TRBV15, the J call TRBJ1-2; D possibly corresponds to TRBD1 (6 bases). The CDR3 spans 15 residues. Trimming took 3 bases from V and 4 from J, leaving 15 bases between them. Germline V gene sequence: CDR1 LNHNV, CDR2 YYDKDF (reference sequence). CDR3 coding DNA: TGTGCCACCAGCAGTGAACAGGGTGTCGGCTATGGCTACACCTTC. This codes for CATSSEQGVGYGYTF.

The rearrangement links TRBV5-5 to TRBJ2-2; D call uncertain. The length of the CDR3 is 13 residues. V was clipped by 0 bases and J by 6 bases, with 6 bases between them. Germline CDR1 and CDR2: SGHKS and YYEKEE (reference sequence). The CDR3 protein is CASSLARAGELFF. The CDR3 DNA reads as TGTGCCAGCAGCTTGGCTCGGGCCGGGGAGCTGTTTTTT.

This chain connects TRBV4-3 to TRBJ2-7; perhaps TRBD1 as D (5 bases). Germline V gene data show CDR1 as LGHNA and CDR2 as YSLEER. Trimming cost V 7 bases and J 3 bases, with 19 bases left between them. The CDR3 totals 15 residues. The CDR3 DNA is TGCGCCAGCATCCTCGACAGCATACCTTTCTACGAGCAGTACTTC. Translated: CASILDSIPFYEQYF.

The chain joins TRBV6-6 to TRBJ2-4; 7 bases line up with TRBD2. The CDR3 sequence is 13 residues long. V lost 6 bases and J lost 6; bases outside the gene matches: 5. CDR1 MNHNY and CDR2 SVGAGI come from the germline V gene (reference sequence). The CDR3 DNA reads TGTGCCAGCAGGGGGGGGGGAGGAAACATTCAGTACTTC. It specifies CASRGGGGNIQYF.

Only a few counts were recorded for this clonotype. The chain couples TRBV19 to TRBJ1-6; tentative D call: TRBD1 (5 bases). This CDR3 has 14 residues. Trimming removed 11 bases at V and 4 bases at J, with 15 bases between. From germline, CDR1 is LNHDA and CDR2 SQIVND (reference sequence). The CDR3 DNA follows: TGTGCCGCAGGCAACAGGAGATATAATTCACCCCTCCACTTT. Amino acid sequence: CAAGNRRYNSPLHF.

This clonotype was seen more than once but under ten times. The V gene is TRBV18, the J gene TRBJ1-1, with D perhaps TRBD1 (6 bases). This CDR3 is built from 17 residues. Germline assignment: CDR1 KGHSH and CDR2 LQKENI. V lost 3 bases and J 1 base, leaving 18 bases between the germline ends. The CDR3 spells CASSPRDIRAQNTEAFF. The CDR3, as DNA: TGTGCCAGCTCACCCCGGGACATTCGAGCACAGAACACTGAAGCTTTCTTT.

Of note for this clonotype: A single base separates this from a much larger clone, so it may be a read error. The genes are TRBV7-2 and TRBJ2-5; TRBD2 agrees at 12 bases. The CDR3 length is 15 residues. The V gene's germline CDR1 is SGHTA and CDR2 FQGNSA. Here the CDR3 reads CASSQGLAGWETQSF. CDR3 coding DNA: TGTGCCAGCAGCCAAGGACTAGCGGGGTGGGAGACCCAGTCCTTC.

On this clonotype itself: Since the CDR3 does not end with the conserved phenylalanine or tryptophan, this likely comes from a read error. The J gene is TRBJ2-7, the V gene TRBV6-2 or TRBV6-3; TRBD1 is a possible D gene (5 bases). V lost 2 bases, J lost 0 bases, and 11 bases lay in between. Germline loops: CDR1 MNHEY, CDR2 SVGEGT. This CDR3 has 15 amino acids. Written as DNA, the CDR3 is TGTGCCAGCAGTTACAGGGGCTCGTACTCCTACGAGCAGTACTTA. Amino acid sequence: CASSYRGSYSYEQYL.

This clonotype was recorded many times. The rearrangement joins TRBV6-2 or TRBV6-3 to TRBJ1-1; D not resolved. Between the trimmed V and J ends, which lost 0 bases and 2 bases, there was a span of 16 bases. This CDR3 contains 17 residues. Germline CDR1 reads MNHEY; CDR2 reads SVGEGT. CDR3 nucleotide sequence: TGTGCCAGCAGTTACTCCTCCTTCGGGATGGGAAACACTGAAGCTTTCTTT. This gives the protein CASSYSSFGMGNTEAFF.

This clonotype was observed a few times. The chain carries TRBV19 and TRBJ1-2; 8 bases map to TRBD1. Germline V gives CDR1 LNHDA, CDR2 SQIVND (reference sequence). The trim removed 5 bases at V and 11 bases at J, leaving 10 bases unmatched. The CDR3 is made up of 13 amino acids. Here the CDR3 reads CASSLTGVGGYTF. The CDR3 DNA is TGTGCCAGTAGTCTGACAGGGGTTGGAGGTTACACCTTC.

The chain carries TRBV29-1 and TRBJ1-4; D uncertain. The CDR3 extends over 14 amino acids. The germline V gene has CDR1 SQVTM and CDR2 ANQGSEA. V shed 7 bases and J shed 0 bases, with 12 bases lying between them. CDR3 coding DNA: TGCAGCGCTTCCGAAAGTGCAACTAATGAAAAACTGTTTTTT. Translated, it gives CSASESATNEKLFF.

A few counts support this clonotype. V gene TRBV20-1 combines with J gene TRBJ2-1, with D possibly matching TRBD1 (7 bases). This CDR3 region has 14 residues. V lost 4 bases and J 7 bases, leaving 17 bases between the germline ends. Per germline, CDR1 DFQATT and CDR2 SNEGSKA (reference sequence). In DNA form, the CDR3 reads TGCAGTGCTAACAGGGGAGGTCTGGCGAATGAGCAGTTCTTC. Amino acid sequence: CSANRGGLANEQFF.

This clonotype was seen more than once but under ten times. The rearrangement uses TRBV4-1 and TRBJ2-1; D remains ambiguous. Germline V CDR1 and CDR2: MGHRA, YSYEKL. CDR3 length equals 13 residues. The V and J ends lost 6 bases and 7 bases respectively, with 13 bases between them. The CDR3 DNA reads TGCGCCAGCAGTCTGAATGGGGTGAATGAGCAGTTCTTC. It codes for CASSLNGVNEQFF.

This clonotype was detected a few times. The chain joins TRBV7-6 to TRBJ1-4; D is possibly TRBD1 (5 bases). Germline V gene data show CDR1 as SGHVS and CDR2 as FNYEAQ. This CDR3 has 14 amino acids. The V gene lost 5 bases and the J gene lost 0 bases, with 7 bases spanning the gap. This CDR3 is CASSRQTTNEKLFF. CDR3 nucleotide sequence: TGTGCCAGCAGCCGACAGACAACTAATGAAAAACTGTTTTTT.

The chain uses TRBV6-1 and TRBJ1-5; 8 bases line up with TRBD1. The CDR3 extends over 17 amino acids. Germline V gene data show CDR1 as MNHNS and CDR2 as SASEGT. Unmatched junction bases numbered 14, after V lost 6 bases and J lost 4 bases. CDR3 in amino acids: CASRTRGRQGSNQPQHF. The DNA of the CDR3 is TGTGCCAGCAGAACCAGAGGGAGACAGGGGTCAAATCAGCCCCAGCATTTT.

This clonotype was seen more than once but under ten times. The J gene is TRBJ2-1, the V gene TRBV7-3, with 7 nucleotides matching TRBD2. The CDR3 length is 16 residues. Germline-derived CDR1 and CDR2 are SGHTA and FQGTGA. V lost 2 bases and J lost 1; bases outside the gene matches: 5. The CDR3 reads CASSLEGLGSYNEQFF. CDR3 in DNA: TGTGCCAGCAGCTTAGAAGGACTAGGGTCCTACAATGAGCAGTTCTTC.

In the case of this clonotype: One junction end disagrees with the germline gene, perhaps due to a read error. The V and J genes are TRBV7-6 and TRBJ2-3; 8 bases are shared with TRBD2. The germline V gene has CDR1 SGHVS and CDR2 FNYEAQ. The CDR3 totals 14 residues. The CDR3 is CASSSAGTRDTRYF. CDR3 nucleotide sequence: TGTGCCAGCAGCTCCGCCGGGACTAGAGATACGCGGTATTTT.

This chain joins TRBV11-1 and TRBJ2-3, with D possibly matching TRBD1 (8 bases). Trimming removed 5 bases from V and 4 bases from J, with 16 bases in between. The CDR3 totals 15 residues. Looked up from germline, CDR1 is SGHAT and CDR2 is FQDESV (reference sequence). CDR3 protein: CASSRHTGGADTQYF. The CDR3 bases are TGTGCCAGCAGCCGTCATACAGGGGGGGCAGATACGCAGTATTTT.

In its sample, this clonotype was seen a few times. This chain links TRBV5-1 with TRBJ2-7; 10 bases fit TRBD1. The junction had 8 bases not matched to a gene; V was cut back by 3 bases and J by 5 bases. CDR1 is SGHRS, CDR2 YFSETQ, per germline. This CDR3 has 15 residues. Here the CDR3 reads CASSYRTGGNDEQYF. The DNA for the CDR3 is TGCGCCAGCAGCTACCGGACAGGGGGAAACGACGAGCAGTACTTC.

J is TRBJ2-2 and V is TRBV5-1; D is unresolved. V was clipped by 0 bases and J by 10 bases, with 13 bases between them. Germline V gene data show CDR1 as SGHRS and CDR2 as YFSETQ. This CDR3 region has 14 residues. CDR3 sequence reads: CASSLEQNTLELFF. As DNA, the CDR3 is TGCGCCAGCAGCTTGGAACAGAACACCTTGGAGCTGTTTTTT.